The rows below give T cell receptor beta chains drawn from one sample of a study of regulatory T cells in long-lasting Graves disease. In TCRdb, the multiplex PCR reads were re-called with MiXCR into one record per CDR3 protein. The sample carries 300,000 to 500,000 distinct CDR3 sequences, about a fifth recorded once. Here the sequenced sample was peripheral blood mononuclear cells (PBMCs), taken when the disease was refractory, from a patient treated with antithyroid drugs. The receptors come from a female donor with Graves disease. The CDR3 runs from the conserved cysteine through the conserved F or W. The order of the fields is D gene, J gene, clone size, V gene, CDR3 DNA, CDR3 protein. D genes are given only for firm matches. For some rows the clone size is stated as once, few or many, or as a class when expanded; others skip it.

. | TRBJ1-5 | . | TRBV10-3 | TGTGCCATCAGGGCCGACAGTTACAATCAGCCCCAGCATTTT | CAIRADSYNQPQHF
TRBD1 | TRBJ1-2 | . | TRBV29-1 | TGCAGCGTTGAGCGGGACAGGGGAGCTGGCTACACCTTC | CSVERDRGAGYTF
TRBD2 | TRBJ2-3 | once | TRBV29-1 | TGCAGCGTTGAATCGGTAGCGGGGGTCGGTACGCAGTATTTT | CSVESVAGVGTQYF
. | TRBJ1-1 | . | TRBV27 | TGTGCCAGCAGTTCTCGGGGGCCGGCGATGGGCACTGAAGCTTTCTTT | CASSSRGPAMGTEAFF
TRBD1 | TRBJ2-5 | many | TRBV7-9 | TGTGCCAGCAGCTTAGCGGCTGCGGGACAGGGAGCACGAGAGACCCAGTACTTC | CASSLAAAGQGARETQYF
TRBD2 | TRBJ2-7 | many | TRBV7-2 | TGTGCCAGCAGCCCCCGGACTAGCGGGAGCTACGAGCAGTACTTC | CASSPRTSGSYEQYF
. | TRBJ2-7 | . | TRBV25-1 | TGTGCCAGCAGTGAAATACGCGTGGGGGGCGGATACGAGCAGTACTTC | CASSEIRVGGGYEQYF
. | TRBJ2-7 | . | TRBV27 | TGTGCCAGCAGTCCCGGAACAGGGCTCGGCGAGCAGTACTTC | CASSPGTGLGEQYF
TRBD2 | TRBJ2-7 | . | TRBV4-2 | TGTGCCAGCAGCCACCAACTCGAACTAGCGGGGGTCTCCTACGAGCAGTACTTC | CASSHQLELAGVSYEQYF
. | TRBJ2-7 | few | TRBV7-9 | TGTGCCAGCAGCCCGATTGGATCTGAGAACTACGAGCAGTACTTC | CASSPIGSENYEQYF
. | TRBJ2-7 | many | TRBV10-3 | TGTGCCATCAGTGGGACGGGACAACCAACCTACGAGCAGTACTTC | CAISGTGQPTYEQYF
. | TRBJ2-5 | many | TRBV18 | TGTGCCAGCTCACCGGGGATAGGGGAGACCCAGTACTTC | CASSPGIGETQYF
. | TRBJ1-2 | few | TRBV20-1 | TGCAGTGCTAGTAATGTTAACTATGGCTACACCTTC | CSASNVNYGYTF
. | TRBJ1-4 | many | TRBV7-8 | TGTGCCAGCGGTCGGGGAGCTAATGAAAAACTGTTTTTT | CASGRGANEKLFF
. | TRBJ1-1 | many | TRBV7-2 | TGTGCCAGCAGCCTACATGAAAGGGGTTCGACTGAAGCTTTCTTT | CASSLHERGSTEAFF
. | TRBJ2-1 | . | TRBV19 | TGTGCCAGTAATCTAGGGTTGTCCACCTACAATGAGCAGTTCTTC | CASNLGLSTYNEQFF
. | TRBJ1-5 | many | TRBV6-5 | TGTGCCAGCAGTTACTCGTATGTTAGCGATCAGCCCCAGCATTTT | CASSYSYVSDQPQHF
. | TRBJ2-7 | many | TRBV27 | TGTGCCAGCAGTTTCCGGACAGACTACGAGCAGTACTTC | CASSFRTDYEQYF